The 25 T cell receptor beta chains listed next were all sequenced from one sample in a study of T-cell memory formation after mild COVID-19. TCRdb redid the calling of the 5' RACE reads with MiXCR, one entry per CDR3 protein. The data show more than 350,000 distinct CDR3 sequences, 20% to 25% seen once. The sample taken for sequencing was PBMCs or a T cell subset sorted from them (not recorded which). The receptors stem from an adult woman who had mild COVID-19 (a few samples of this study predate the infection). Cell type and time point are not known.

This clonotype was picked up a small number of times. This chain joins TRBV7-6 and TRBJ2-7, with no clear D. The CDR3 contains 13 residues. CDR1 and CDR2 (germline): SGHVS, FNYEAQ. The V end lost 1 base, the J end lost 3 bases, and 7 bases lay between the germline ends. This CDR3 is CASSLVPIYEQYF. CDR3 DNA sequence: TGTGCCAGCAGCTTAGTGCCGATCTACGAGCAGTACTTC.

This clonotype occurred a few times. This chain uses TRBV6-6 with TRBJ1-1, with TRBD1 identical over 9 bases. Germline CDR1 and CDR2: MNHNY and SVGAGI (reference sequence). Trimming took 2 bases from V and 5 from J; bases not matched to a gene: 15. This CDR3 is 18 amino acids long. The CDR3 region has the DNA TGTGCCAGCAGTTACGACGTACAGGGGGCGTCTGTGAGGACTGAAGCTTTCTTT. The encoded protein is CASSYDVQGASVRTEAFF.

The chain employs TRBV7-9 and TRBJ2-1; D gene unclear. The CDR3 is 14 residues long. Germline loops: CDR1 SEHNR, CDR2 FQNEAQ (reference sequence). The V end was cut by 5 bases, the J end by 3 bases, with 11 bases between. CDR3 coding DNA: TGTGCCAGCAGCCCCCGGGCCTTCTACAATGAGCAGTTCTTC. Translation gives CASSPRAFYNEQFF.

This clonotype was detected only a few times. The chain uses TRBV7-3 and TRBJ2-7; 8 bases fit TRBD1. Germline CDR1 reads SGHTA; CDR2 reads FQGTGA. The CDR3 extends over 15 amino acids. Unmatched junction bases numbered 3, after V lost 1 base and J lost 1 base. DNA of the CDR3: TGTGCCAGCAGCTTAAACAGGGGGAATTCCTACGAGCAGTACTTC. Encoded protein: CASSLNRGNSYEQYF.

This chain connects TRBV9 to TRBJ2-2, with 8 positions matching TRBD2. With V trimmed by 4 bases and J by 6 bases, 8 bases remained unmatched. CDR1 is SGDLS, CDR2 YYNGEE, per germline. The CDR3 has 15 residues. CDR3 protein: CASSPGTSSSGELFF. For the CDR3, the DNA is TGTGCCAGCAGCCCAGGGACTAGTAGCTCCGGGGAGCTGTTTTTT.

The genes are TRBV5-1 and TRBJ1-4; 7 nucleotides line up with TRBD1. J was trimmed by 2 bases and V by 4 bases; bases with no gene match: 5. This CDR3 region has 15 residues. Germline assignment: CDR1 SGHRS and CDR2 YFSETQ. The CDR3 nucleotides read TGCGCCAGCAGCAAATCACAGGGGACTAATGAAAAACTGTTTTTT. Translating it yields CASSKSQGTNEKLFF.

The sample holds a few counts of this clonotype. The gene calls are TRBV5-1 and TRBJ2-3, with D unclear. The germline V gene encodes CDR1 SGHRS and CDR2 YFSETQ. The germline V and J ends were trimmed by 4 bases and 2 bases, with 5 bases remaining between them. The length of the CDR3 is 12 residues. The CDR3 loop is CASSGTTDTQYF. The CDR3 nucleotides read TGCGCCAGCAGCGGCACCACAGATACGCAGTATTTT.

In this sample, this clonotype turned up a few times. V gene TRBV20-1 combines with J gene TRBJ1-2; D perhaps matches TRBD1 (5 bases). The V gene's germline CDR1 is DFQATT and CDR2 SNEGSKA (reference sequence). V was trimmed by 0 bases and J by 0 bases, leaving 11 bases between them. The length of the CDR3 is 15 residues. CDR3 bases: TGCAGTGCTAGAGATCACGGACACCCTAACTATGGCTACACCTTC. Encoded protein: CSARDHGHPNYGYTF.

A remark on this clonotype: A read error may produce the germline difference seen at one junction end. The chain couples TRBV18 to TRBJ2-1; either TRBD1 or TRBD2 may fit D (5 bases each). Germline CDR1 KGHSH, CDR2 LQKENI. The length of the CDR3 is 11 residues. The CDR3 DNA sequence: TGTGCCAGCTCGGGGGAAGGTGAGAAGTTCTTC. This sequence encodes CASSGEGEKFF.

The chain joins TRBV6-7 to TRBJ2-1; 7 nucleotides agree with TRBD1. TRBV6-7 is an open reading frame whose function is uncertain. CDR3 size: 15 residues. With V trimmed by 5 bases and J by 4 bases, 8 bases remained unmatched. The CDR3 sequence: CASSPDREIYNEQFF. The CDR3 DNA reads as TGTGCCAGCAGTCCCGACAGGGAGATATACAATGAGCAGTTCTTC.

CDR3 loop: CASSPTGGLLVNNEQFF. DNA for the CDR3: TGTGCCAGCAGCCCGACCGGGGGACTTCTGGTGAATAATGAGCAGTTCTTC. The V and J genes are TRBV14 and TRBJ2-1; tentative D call: TRBD2 (6 bases). Trimming removed 4 bases at V and 7 bases at J, with 23 bases between. The CDR3 totals 17 residues. In germline, CDR1 is SGHDN, CDR2 FVKESK.

In this sample, this clonotype turned up once. The chain employs TRBV2 and TRBJ1-1; D is perhaps TRBD1 (5 bases). Germline CDR1 SNHLY, CDR2 FYNNEI. The germline V and J ends were trimmed by 8 bases and 0 bases, with 10 bases remaining between them. The CDR3 is 13 residues long. CDR3 sequence: CASGRQMNTEAFF. The CDR3 nucleotides read TGTGCCAGCGGAAGACAGATGAACACTGAAGCTTTCTTT.

The J gene is TRBJ2-7, the V gene TRBV4-1; the D gene is possibly TRBD2 (5 bases). Per the germline V gene, CDR1 is MGHRA and CDR2 is YSYEKL. With 1 base removed from V and 6 bases from J, the gap between germline ends came to 16 bases. This CDR3 is built from 15 residues. The CDR3 region is CASSQGRENPLEQYF. For the CDR3, the DNA is TGCGCCAGCAGCCAAGGACGGGAAAACCCCCTCGAGCAGTACTTC.

V usage is TRBV15 and J usage is TRBJ2-2; D unclear. Trimming left V 0 bases short and J 6 bases short, with 8 bases between. The CDR3 has 14 amino acids. In germline, CDR1 is LNHNV, CDR2 YYDKDF (reference sequence). CDR3 residues: CATSRDQASGELFF. CDR3 in DNA: TGTGCCACCAGCAGAGATCAGGCCTCCGGGGAGCTGTTTTTT.

This clonotype was seen a handful of times. The V call is TRBV7-9, the J call TRBJ2-1; perhaps D is TRBD1 or TRBD2 (5 bases each). Trimming shortened V by 0 bases and J by 0 bases, and 21 bases separated the two germline ends. Looked up from germline, CDR1 is SEHNR and CDR2 is FQNEAQ (reference sequence). The CDR3 runs 20 residues. The CDR3 DNA reads as TGTGCCAGCAGCTTAGCGGGACCCCTTTACGGGTCGAGCTCCTACAATGAGCAGTTCTTC. It specifies CASSLAGPLYGSSSYNEQFF. The full variable domain, rest sourced from reference TRBV7-9 and TRBJ2-1, is DTGVSQNPRHKITKRGQNVTFRCDPISEHNRLYWYRQTLGQGPEFLTYFQNEAQLEKSRLLSDRFSAERPKGSFSTLEIQRTEQGDSAMYLCASSLAGPLYGSSSYNEQFFGPGTRLTVL.

The chain is built from TRBV7-3 and TRBJ2-1; 14 bases map to TRBD2. Germline-derived CDR1 and CDR2 are SGHTA and FQGTGA. The CDR3 is 15 residues long. The ends lost 2 bases at V and 9 bases at J; junction bases unmatched: 3. The CDR3 here is CASSLGLAGGSEQFF. The CDR3 DNA reads TGTGCCAGCAGCTTAGGACTAGCGGGGGGTAGTGAGCAGTTCTTC. The full variable domain, in which reference TRBV7-3 and TRBJ2-1 provide the parts outside the CDR3, is GAGVSQTPSNKVTEKGKYVELRCDPISGHTALYWYRQSLGQGPEFLIYFQGTGAADDSGLPNDRFFAVRPEGSVSTLKIQRTERGDSAVYLCASSLGLAGGSEQFFGPGTRLTVL.

In DNA form, the CDR3 reads TGCGCCAGCAGCTTGGAAACTAGCGGGGGGTACAATGAGCAGTTCTTC. As protein: CASSLETSGGYNEQFF. This sequence joins TRBV5-1 and TRBJ2-1; 12 bases agree with TRBD2. J gave up 4 bases and V 0 bases, and 2 bases lay outside the gene matches. This CDR3 is built from 16 residues. Germline-derived CDR1 and CDR2 are SGHRS and YFSETQ.

This clonotype was observed a few times. This chain connects TRBV2 to TRBJ2-7, with 8 bases fitting TRBD1. The CDR3 length is 14 residues. V lost 2 bases and J lost 2; bases outside the gene matches: 2. Looked up from germline, CDR1 is SNHLY and CDR2 is FYNNEI. The CDR3 DNA sequence: TGTGCCAGCAGTGAACAGGGGGCTACCTACGAGCAGTACTTC. Protein product: CASSEQGATYEQYF.

Worth noting for this clonotype: At one boundary the junction diverges from the germline segment, which might be a read error. This chain's CDR3 is CASSLVPVMDGRFYEQYF. The CDR3 nucleotides are TGTGCCAGCAGTTTAGTTCCGGTGATGGACGGCCGGTTTTACGAGCAGTACTTC. The rearrangement uses TRBV7-6 and TRBJ2-7; D unclear. The CDR3 length is 18 residues. Per germline, CDR1 SGHVS and CDR2 FNYEAQ.

V gene TRBV6-5 combines with J gene TRBJ1-3; D unclear. This CDR3 contains 19 residues. The ends were cut back, 2 bases at V and 0 bases at J, with 20 bases in the middle. The germline V gene encodes CDR1 MNHEY and CDR2 SVGAGI. The CDR3 spells CASSYLVPASLPSGNTIYF. CDR3 nucleotide sequence: TGTGCCAGCAGTTACCTTGTGCCCGCGAGCCTGCCCTCTGGAAACACCATATATTTT.

V usage is TRBV7-9 and J usage is TRBJ2-1, with 8 bases matching TRBD2. After removal of 2 bases from V and 8 bases from J, the junction contained 11 bases not matched to a gene. Germline V gene lookup returns CDR1 SEHNR and CDR2 FQNEAQ (reference sequence). This CDR3 is built from 16 residues. Here the CDR3 reads CASSLWIEREMDEQFF. The CDR3 DNA reads TGTGCCAGCAGCTTATGGATAGAGCGGGAGATGGATGAGCAGTTCTTC.

The sample holds many counts of this clonotype. The J gene is TRBJ1-1, the V gene TRBV3-1; D remains ambiguous. With 4 bases removed from V and 2 bases from J, the gap between germline ends came to 14 bases. Germline CDR1 and CDR2: LGHDT and YNNKEL (reference sequence). This CDR3 has 15 residues. CDR3 bases: TGTGCCAGCAGCCGCCGAGGCAGTATCAACACTGAAGCTTTCTTT. Translated: CASSRRGSINTEAFF.

This chain joins TRBV7-2 and TRBJ2-1; 11 bases match TRBD2. The CDR3 is made up of 15 amino acids. Looked up from germline, CDR1 is SGHTA and CDR2 is FQGNSA. The V and J ends lost 5 bases and 8 bases, in that order; junction bases with no gene match: 8. CDR3 bases: TGTGCCAGCAGCCGTCGGACTAGCGGGTTGTATGAGCAGTTCTTC. This sequence encodes CASSRRTSGLYEQFF.

The chain carries TRBV6-2 or TRBV6-3 and TRBJ1-1, with D unclear. CDR3 length equals 15 residues. Looked up from germline, CDR1 is MNHEY and CDR2 is SVGEGT. The V end lost 2 bases, the J end lost 4 bases, and 14 bases lay between the germline ends. This CDR3 is CASSYREDVGTEAFF. The DNA of the CDR3 is TGTGCCAGCAGTTACCGGGAAGACGTGGGCACTGAAGCTTTCTTT.

This clonotype appeared a few times. Written as DNA, the CDR3 is TGTGCCACCAGTGACCGCCTGACAGGGGACGGTCTGGAGACCCAGTACTTC. Its translation is CATSDRLTGDGLETQYF. The J gene is TRBJ2-5, the V gene TRBV24-1; TRBD1 matches at 8 bases. Trimming took 4 bases from V and 5 from J; bases not matched to a gene: 14. This CDR3 spans 17 amino acids. In germline, CDR1 is KGHDR, CDR2 SFDVKD.